The T cell receptor beta chain described here comes from a study of CD8+ T cells in alopecia areata. Overall study: The drug, oral tofacitinib, was given to treated patients at 5 to 10 mg twice daily.

Sampling of alopecia areata patients yielded lesional scalp punch biopsies as well as peripheral blood. As the sequencing template, cDNA was produced by extracting RNA and reverse transcribing it. Method: immunoSEQ multiplex PCR; TCRdb's copy keeps in-frame clones and lacks some. The sample consists of 200,000 or so clones, around 62% of them appearing once. The germline CDR1 and CDR2 sequences are KGHSH and LQKENI. The length of the CDR3 is 18 residues. Trimming stripped 4 bases from V and 3 bases from J, with 24 bases between. This clone was seen a few times. This receptor was identified in a human donor with alopecia areata. The sequencing used CD4+ T cells sorted from blood, collected at week 0. This chain joins TRBV18 and TRBJ1-1; D might be TRBD1 (5 bases). CDR3 residues: CASSLLPMGQLGDTEAFF. CDR3 DNA: TGTGCCAGCTCACTGCTACCTATGGGGCAGCTCGGAGACACTGAAGCTTTCTTT.